This TCR beta chain was sequenced for a study of shared clonotypes between healthy human individuals. About the research overall: Researchers assigned three CD4 naive, three CD4 memory, two CD8 naive and one CD8 memory plate to each donor.

The CDR3 is 15 amino acids. After removal of 6 bases from V and 7 bases from J, the junction contained 9 bases not matched to a gene. CDR1 and CDR2 (germline): MNHEY, SMNVEV (reference sequence). Source study methods: Sequence data from immunoSEQ were junction-only and lacked quality scores; consequently, filtering differed. TCRdb's copy holds only in-frame clones and misses some; the assay was immunoSEQ multiplex PCR. V and J calls and clone size are as listed in that table; D and trimming were resolved from the DNA. This sample yields roughly 2,300,000 clones, of which 92% are seen a single time; 0.3% to 0.45% belongs to the top ten.

The sample taken for sequencing was naive CD4+ T cells from PBMCs. Subset given: CD45RA+ positively selected. This receptor was obtained from a man aged 18 to 29 in good health. Some clones in this sample may be carry-over from other donors' samples. The gene calls are TRBV27 and TRBJ2-1; 10 bases align to TRBD2. The CDR3: CASRLSSGSFNEQFF. DNA for the CDR3: TGTGCCAGCAGGTTGTCTAGCGGGAGCTTTAATGAGCAGTTCTTC.